A single sample gave rise to the 24 T cell receptor beta chains below, sequenced in a study of blood T cell repertoires in COVID-19. TCRdb's copy holds only in-frame clones and misses some; the assay was immunoSEQ multiplex PCR. Of about 150,000 clones in the sample, approximately 84% were seen once. The material sequenced was peripheral blood. The receptors derive from a man in his 70s with acute or convalescent COVID-19.

The chain is built from TRBV18 and TRBJ1-5; D ambiguous. The CDR3 has 16 residues. Germline lookup yields CDR1 KGHSH and CDR2 LQKENI. With 6 bases removed from V and 4 bases from J, the gap between germline ends came to 19 bases. The DNA for the CDR3 is TGTGCCAGCTCTCCCAACGGCGGGAACTCGAATCAGCCCCAGCATTTT. It encodes CASSPNGGNSNQPQHF.

The chain joins TRBV5-1 to TRBJ1-2; a weak D match, TRBD1 (6 bases). Germline CDR1 SGHRS, CDR2 YFSETQ. Trimming left V 4 bases short and J 3 bases short, with 22 bases between. This CDR3 comprises 17 residues. The CDR3 spells CASSPFGGGIDYYGYTF. CDR3 DNA: TGCGCCAGCAGCCCTTTTGGGGGCGGAATAGATTACTATGGCTACACCTTC.

The chain links TRBV3-1 (or the pseudogene TRBV3-2) to TRBJ2-5, with D maybe TRBD2 (7 bases). Between the trimmed V and J ends, which lost 2 bases and 4 bases, there was a span of 8 bases. This CDR3 is 13 amino acids long. Germline loops: CDR1 LGHDT, CDR2 YNNKEL (reference sequence). The CDR3 is CASSQRGGETQYF. CDR3 DNA: TGTGCCAGCAGCCAAAGGGGGGGAGAGACCCAGTACTTC.

The chain carries TRBV3-1 (or the pseudogene TRBV3-2) and TRBJ2-2; 9 bases align to TRBD1. The CDR3 totals 15 residues. V was pared by 4 bases and J by 4 bases, with 4 bases of the junction left unmatched. Germline values: CDR1 LGHDT, CDR2 YNNKEL (reference sequence). CDR3 in DNA: TGTGCCAGCAGCCCTCGGGACAGGGTCACCGGGGAGCTGTTTTTT. Translating it yields CASSPRDRVTGELFF.

The J gene is TRBJ1-5, the V gene TRBV19, with 8 positions matching TRBD1. Germline values: CDR1 LNHDA, CDR2 SQIVND (reference sequence). V dropped 3 bases and J dropped 4; count of bases not matched to a gene: 5. This CDR3 region has 15 residues. CDR3 amino acids: CASSIPRGHNQPQHF. CDR3 bases: TGTGCCAGTAGTATCCCCAGGGGGCATAATCAGCCCCAGCATTTT.

J is TRBJ2-1 and V is TRBV4-1; TRBD2 matches at 13 bases. CDR1 MGHRA and CDR2 YSYEKL come from the germline V gene. The CDR3 loop spans 17 amino acids. The V gene end was trimmed by 1 base and the J gene end by 2 bases; junction bases not matched to a gene: 2. The CDR3 coding sequence is TGCGCCAGCAGCCAAGCAACTAGCGGGGGGGCCTACAATGAGCAGTTCTTC. Residues: CASSQATSGGAYNEQFF.

The chain links TRBV19 to TRBJ1-5, with TRBD1 as a possible D gene (5 bases). This CDR3 has 15 residues. Germline CDR1 LNHDA, CDR2 SQIVND (reference sequence). With 3 bases removed from V and 6 bases from J, the gap between germline ends came to 15 bases. The DNA of the CDR3 is TGTGCCAGTAGTATTAGCCCCTCGGGGGGTCAGCCCCAGCATTTT. Translated: CASSISPSGGQPQHF.

There are a few counts of this clone. The V call is TRBV20-1, the J call TRBJ1-6; a weak D match, TRBD1 (5 bases). The CDR3 totals 14 residues. V lost 3 bases, J lost 6 bases, and 12 bases lay in between. CDR1 DFQATT and CDR2 SNEGSKA come from the germline V gene (reference sequence). CDR3 sequence: CSASGDRTNSPLHF. In DNA form, the CDR3 reads TGCAGTGCTAGTGGTGACAGAACTAATTCACCCCTCCACTTT.

The chain uses TRBV5-8 and TRBJ1-1; 11 bases map to TRBD1. Germline V CDR1 and CDR2: SGHTS, YDEGEE. This CDR3 is 17 amino acids long. The J segment lost 0 bases and the V segment lost 4 bases, leaving 8 bases of the junction unmatched. The chain's CDR3 is CASSEWTGGGMNTEAFF. The CDR3 DNA follows: TGTGCCAGCAGCGAATGGACAGGGGGCGGGATGAACACTGAAGCTTTCTTT.

The genes are TRBV9 and TRBJ1-1; D remains unclear. The CDR3 covers 13 residues. CDR1 is SGDLS, CDR2 YYNGEE, per germline. V was trimmed by 2 bases and J by 1 base, leaving 6 bases between them. The CDR3: CASSVHSNTEAFF. CDR3 sequence (DNA): TGTGCCAGCAGCGTTCATTCGAACACTGAAGCTTTCTTT. The full variable domain, in which reference TRBV9 and TRBJ1-1 provide the parts outside the CDR3, is DSGVTQTPKHLITATGQRVTLRCSPRSGDLSVYWYQQSLDQGLQFLIQYYNGEERAKGNILERFSAQQFPDLHSELNLSSLELGDSALYFCASSVHSNTEAFFGQGTRLTVV.

The V gene is TRBV7-8, the J gene TRBJ1-5; possible D gene TRBD1, 5 bases. CDR1 is SGHVS, CDR2 FQNEAQ, per germline. V lost 4 bases and J 5 bases, leaving 15 bases between the germline ends. The CDR3 loop spans 15 amino acids. For the CDR3, the DNA is TGTGCCAGCAGCTCGGTAGGGGTTGGCGATCAGCCCCAGCATTTT. Translation: CASSSVGVGDQPQHF.

The chain is built from TRBV15 and TRBJ1-3; D perhaps matches TRBD1 (6 bases). Germline-derived CDR1 and CDR2 are LNHNV and YYDKDF (reference sequence). CDR3 size: 15 residues. V was cut by 0 bases and J by 5 bases, with 11 bases left in between. The DNA of the CDR3 is TGTGCCACCAGCAGAGATGTAGACAGGCGAAACACCATATATTTT. Translated, it gives CATSRDVDRRNTIYF.

This chain connects TRBV5-4 to TRBJ2-7, with 10 bases that match TRBD1. J lost 0 bases, V lost 2 bases, and 8 bases had no gene match. This CDR3 spans 17 amino acids. Germline V gives CDR1 SGHNT, CDR2 YYREEE (reference sequence). The CDR3 spells CASSFDRGLRSSYEQYF. For the CDR3, the DNA is TGTGCCAGCAGCTTCGACAGGGGGCTAAGAAGCTCCTACGAGCAGTACTTC. The variable domain in full, with the rest retrieved from reference TRBV5-4 and TRBJ2-7, is ETGVTQSPTHLIKTRGQQVTLRCSSQSGHNTVSWYQQALGQGPQFIFQYYREEENGRGNFPPRFSGLQFPNYSSELNVNALELDDSALYLCASSFDRGLRSSYEQYFGPGTRLTVT.

The chain combines TRBV6-5 with TRBJ1-1; a weak D match, TRBD1 (6 bases). V shed 5 bases and J shed 10 bases, with 20 bases lying between them. The CDR3 has 14 amino acids. CDR1 and CDR2 (germline): MNHEY, SVGAGI. DNA for the CDR3: TGTGCCAGCAGTCAACCGGACTCATTAGGGGGAGCTTTCTTT. Translation: CASSQPDSLGGAFF.

The rearrangement uses TRBV6-6 and TRBJ2-5; 9 bases are shared with TRBD1. The ends lost 2 bases at V and 5 bases at J; junction bases unmatched: 0. From germline, CDR1 is MNHNY and CDR2 SVGAGI (reference sequence). The CDR3 is 13 residues long. CDR3 residues: CASSYGQGETQYF. CDR3 nucleotides: TGTGCCAGCAGTTACGGACAGGGGGAGACCCAGTACTTC.

The rearrangement uses TRBV2 and TRBJ2-7; no definite D call. V was trimmed by 3 bases and J by 3 bases, leaving 12 bases between them. CDR1 SNHLY and CDR2 FYNNEI come from the germline V gene. CDR3 length equals 14 residues. Written as DNA, the CDR3 is TGTGCCAGCAGTGAGTCTACCCCGAACTACGAGCAGTACTTC. Protein sequence: CASSESTPNYEQYF. Full variable domain (outside the CDR3, taken from reference TRBV2 and TRBJ2-7): EPEVTQTPSHQVTQMGQEVILRCVPISNHLYFYWYRQILGQKVEFLVSFYNNEISEKSEIFDDQFSVERPDGSNFTLKIRSTKLEDSAMYFCASSESTPNYEQYFGPGTRLTVT.

The rearrangement uses TRBV28 and TRBJ2-7, with D possibly matching TRBD2 (6 bases). This CDR3 is built from 15 residues. CDR1 is MDHEN and CDR2 is SYDVKM in the germline V gene. Trimming removed 6 bases at V and 3 bases at J, with 18 bases between. The CDR3 DNA reads TGTGCCAGCAGGTTGCACGGGGAGGAACGCTACGAGCAGTACTTC. This gives the protein CASRLHGEERYEQYF.

The CDR3 DNA sequence: TGTGCCAGCAGCCTGACGGGAGATTTCACACCCCTCCACTTT. Protein sequence: CASSLTGDFTPLHF. This chain links TRBV3-1 (or the pseudogene TRBV3-2) with TRBJ1-6; D unclear. The CDR3 consists of 14 residues. Germline assignment: CDR1 LGHDT and CDR2 YNNKEL (reference sequence). The V and J ends lost 4 bases and 11 bases respectively, with 15 bases between them.

J is TRBJ2-7 and V is TRBV11-2, with 16 bases that match TRBD2. This CDR3 spans 17 amino acids. The ends lost 5 bases at V and 7 bases at J; junction bases unmatched: 11. Per the germline V gene, CDR1 is SGHAT and CDR2 is FQNNGV. CDR3 protein: CASSRHGTSGRAREQYF. The CDR3 DNA follows: TGTGCCAGCAGCCGGCATGGGACTAGCGGGAGGGCACGGGAGCAGTACTTC.

This chain joins TRBV19 and TRBJ1-1, with D possibly matching TRBD1 (5 bases). V lost 5 bases, J lost 8 bases, and 9 bases lay in between. From germline, CDR1 is LNHDA and CDR2 SQIVND (reference sequence). This CDR3 is 11 amino acids long. The CDR3 DNA reads TGTGCCAGTAGTTCCAGGGTGGAAGCTTTCTTT. Its translation is CASSSRVEAFF. Variable domain in full (rest from reference TRBV19 and TRBJ1-1): DGGITQSPKYLFRKEGQNVTLSCEQNLNHDAMYWYRQDPGQGLRLIYYSQIVNDFQKGDIAEGYSVSREKKESFPLTVTSAQKNPTAFYLCASSSRVEAFFGQGTRLTVV.

V is TRBV2 and J is TRBJ2-3; D gene uncertain. Trimming removed 3 bases at V and 7 bases at J, with 17 bases between. Germline CDR1 is SNHLY and CDR2 is FYNNEI. The CDR3 runs 15 residues. The DNA of the CDR3 is TGTGCCAGCAGTGACTTTGTCAGGTTTGAGAATACGCAGTATTTT. Protein product: CASSDFVRFENTQYF.

The chain has TRBV7-8 and TRBJ2-7; 13 bases match TRBD2. With 7 bases clipped from V and 4 bases from J, the junction kept 16 bases outside the gene matches. The germline V gene has CDR1 SGHVS and CDR2 FQNEAQ. There are 18 residues in the CDR3. The CDR3 bases are TGTGCCAGCACCCGGACACTAGGACTAGCGGGGGAACTTTACGAGCAGTACTTC. Its translation: CASTRTLGLAGELYEQYF.

This chain uses TRBV6-5 with TRBJ2-7, with TRBD1 matching over 7 bases. The CDR3 contains 13 residues. V gave up 8 bases and J gave up 2 bases; unmatched junction bases: 6. Germline V gene sequence: CDR1 MNHEY, CDR2 SVGAGI. CDR3 nucleotides: TGTGCCAGCCAACCGGGACAGACCTACGAGCAGTACTTC. This translates into CASQPGQTYEQYF.

Worth noting for this clone: Relative to the germline gene, one junction end is altered; a read error may explain this. This chain connects TRBV6-5 to TRBJ1-6; perhaps TRBD1 as D (6 bases). This CDR3 region has 15 residues. Germline V lookup: CDR1 MNHEY, CDR2 SVGAGI. CDR3 sequence: CASSSGGAGDSPLHF. The CDR3 DNA reads as TGTGCCAGTAGTTCCGGGGGGGCAGGGGATTCACCCCTCCACTTT.